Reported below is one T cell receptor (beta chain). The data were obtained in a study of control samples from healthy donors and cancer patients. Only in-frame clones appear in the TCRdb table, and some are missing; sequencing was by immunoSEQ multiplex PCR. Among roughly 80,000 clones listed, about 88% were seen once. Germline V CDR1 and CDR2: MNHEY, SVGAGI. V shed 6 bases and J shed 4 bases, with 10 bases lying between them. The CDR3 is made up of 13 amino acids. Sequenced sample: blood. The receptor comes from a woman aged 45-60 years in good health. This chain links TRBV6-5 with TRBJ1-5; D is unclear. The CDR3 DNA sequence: TGTGCCAGCAGGGAGACCTTGAATCAGCCCCAGCATTTT. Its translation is CASRETLNQPQHF.